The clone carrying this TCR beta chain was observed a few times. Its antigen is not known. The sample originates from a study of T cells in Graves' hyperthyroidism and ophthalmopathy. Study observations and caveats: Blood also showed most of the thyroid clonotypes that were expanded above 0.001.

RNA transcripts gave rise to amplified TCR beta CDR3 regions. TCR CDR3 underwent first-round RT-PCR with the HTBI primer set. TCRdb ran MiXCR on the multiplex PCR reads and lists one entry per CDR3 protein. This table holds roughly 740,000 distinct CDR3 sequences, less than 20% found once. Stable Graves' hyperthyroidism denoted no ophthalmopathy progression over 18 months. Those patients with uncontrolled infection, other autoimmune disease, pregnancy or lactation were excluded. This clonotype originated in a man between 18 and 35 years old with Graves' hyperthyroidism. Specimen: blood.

The CDR3: CSAAGTSGRIYNEQFF. CDR3 nucleotide sequence: TGCAGTGCTGCCGGGACTAGCGGGAGAATCTACAATGAGCAGTTCTTC. J is TRBJ2-1 and V is TRBV20-1, with 14 bases that match TRBD2. This CDR3 has 16 amino acids. Germline V gives CDR1 DFQATT, CDR2 SNEGSKA (reference sequence). V gave up 5 bases and J gave up 3 bases; unmatched junction bases: 6.